The 15 T cell receptor beta chains presented below share a single source sample, sequenced in a study of shared clonotypes between healthy human individuals. Profiling relied on immunoSEQ multiplex PCR, and the TCRdb table lists in-frame clones only, not all of them. Of some 490,000 clones listed, 65% to 85% are singletons. The specimen sequenced was PBMCs. Receptors originate from a woman aged 40-49 years in good health. Some clones in this sample may be carry-over from other donors' samples.

J is TRBJ2-5 and V is TRBV11-1; D gene uncertain. The V gene's germline CDR1 is SGHAT and CDR2 FQDESV (reference sequence). There are 12 residues in the CDR3. Trimming removed 5 bases from V and 5 bases from J, with 9 bases in between. For the CDR3, the DNA is TGTGCCAGCAGCCCGGGTAGGGAGACCCAGTACTTC. Translating gives CASSPGRETQYF.

V usage is TRBV6-1 and J usage is TRBJ1-2, with D unclear. The V gene's germline CDR1 is MNHNS and CDR2 SASEGT. The CDR3 has 13 amino acids. V lost 4 bases and J 8 bases, leaving 14 bases between the germline ends. The CDR3 nucleotides are TGTGCCAGCAGTGTTGAACCGGCCCGGGGCTACACCTTC. Amino acid sequence: CASSVEPARGYTF.

To note about this clone: At one end, the junction sequence differs from germline, possibly due to a read error. This chain uses TRBV28 with TRBJ1-5; TRBD1 might be the D (6 bases). The CDR3 extends over 17 amino acids. Germline CDR1 and CDR2: MDHEN and SYDVKM. The CDR3 loop is CASSPHQTGVANQPQHF. The CDR3 nucleotides read TGTGCCAGCAGTCCCCACCAGACAGGAGTAGCCAATCAGCCACAGCATTTT.

The rearrangement links TRBV4-3 to TRBJ2-7; 7 bases align to TRBD1. The length of the CDR3 is 14 residues. Trimming removed 2 bases from V and 2 bases from J; junction bases left unmatched: 3. CDR1 is LGHNA, CDR2 YSLEER, per germline. The CDR3 loop is CASSQRTGAYEQYF. DNA of the CDR3: TGCGCCAGCAGCCAAAGAACAGGGGCCTACGAGCAGTACTTC.

V and J are TRBV5-1 and TRBJ2-5; D is unresolved. The CDR3 runs 15 residues. CDR1 and CDR2 (germline): SGHRS, YFSETQ. Trimming shortened V by 0 bases and J by 5 bases, and 14 bases separated the two germline ends. The DNA for the CDR3 is TGCGCCAGCAGCTTGGACGGGTCGATGCGGGAGACCCAGTACTTC. Translating gives CASSLDGSMRETQYF.

The rearrangement uses TRBV28 and TRBJ1-1, with a tentative D call TRBD1 (5 bases). Germline V CDR1 and CDR2: MDHEN, SYDVKM. The CDR3 has 14 amino acids. Deletions cut 6 bases from V and 1 base from J, with 12 bases between. The CDR3 bases are TGTGCCAGCAGAGGCCAGGGCCCGAACACTGAAGCTTTCTTT. Amino acid sequence: CASRGQGPNTEAFF.

This clone came up once. This likely reflects a read error, since a far larger clone is one base away. V and J are TRBV12-5 and TRBJ2-3; D may be TRBD2 (6 bases). Germline V CDR1 and CDR2: LGHNT, FRNRAP. This CDR3 is built from 22 residues. V lost 3 bases and J lost 2, with 33 bases in between. Here the CDR3 reads CASGFTSAIRLWEVYDTDTQYF. CDR3 DNA: TGTGCTAGTGGTTTCACCTCAGCAATTCGTCTATGGGAGGTCTATGACACAGATACGCAGTATTTT.

With respect to this clone: A far larger clone lies a single base away; this is likely a read error. The chain joins TRBV28 to TRBJ2-5; the match to TRBD1 covers 7 bases. This CDR3 spans 18 amino acids. In germline, CDR1 is MDHEN, CDR2 SYDVKM. Germline trimming cut 2 bases from V and 2 bases from J; bases unmatched to any gene: 14. CDR3: CASSLPAGTVVGQETQYF. CDR3 nucleotides: TGTGCCAGCAGTTTACCCGCCGGGACAGTGGTAGGGCAAGAGACCCAGTACTTC. Using reference TRBV28 and TRBJ2-5 for the parts outside the CDR3, the full variable domain is DVKVTQSSRYLVKRTGEKVFLECVQDMDHENMFWYRQDPGLGLRLIYFSYDVKMKEKGDIPEGYSVSREKKERFSLILESASTNQTSMYLCASSLPAGTVVGQETQYFGPGTRLLVL.

The rearrangement joins TRBV28 to TRBJ1-5; TRBD1 aligns across 7 bases. CDR3 length: 15 residues. Germline lookup yields CDR1 MDHEN and CDR2 SYDVKM. J was trimmed by 2 bases and V by 6 bases; bases with no gene match: 7. CDR3 protein: CASSPSGQGNQPQHF. Here the CDR3 DNA reads TGTGCCAGCAGCCCCTCCGGACAGGGCAATCAGCCCCAGCATTTT.

This chain joins TRBV7-3 and TRBJ2-2, with unresolved D. This CDR3 spans 16 amino acids. Trimming took off 1 base at V and 0 bases at J, with 9 bases between the two ends. Germline V CDR1 and CDR2: SGHTA, FQGTGA. CDR3 DNA: TGTGCCAGCAGCTTAAACGGTGACTCGAACACCGGGGAGCTGTTTTTT. Amino acid sequence: CASSLNGDSNTGELFF.

The chain carries TRBV29-1 and TRBJ1-1; weak D call: TRBD1 (5 bases). The germline V and J ends were trimmed by 7 bases and 4 bases, with 19 bases remaining between them. The germline gives CDR1 SQVTM, CDR2 ANQGSEA. The CDR3 spans 14 residues. CDR3 coding DNA: TGCAGCGCCCCAGCGCTGGGGGGGGGCACTGAAGCTTTCTTT. The encoded protein is CSAPALGGGTEAFF.

Note on this clone: At the DNA level, this CDR3 is encoded by other sequences in the same sample as well. This chain links TRBV28 with TRBJ2-7; D gene uncertain. The V and J ends lost 5 bases and 0 bases respectively, with 8 bases between them. The germline CDR1 and CDR2 sequences are MDHEN and SYDVKM. The CDR3 spans 13 residues. The CDR3 DNA follows: TGTGCCAGCAGTCCTGGGTCCTCCTACGAGCAGTACTTC. It translates to CASSPGSSYEQYF.

The chain links TRBV7-2 to TRBJ2-7; TRBD1 aligns across 7 bases. With 8 bases clipped from V and 2 bases from J, the junction kept 6 bases outside the gene matches. Germline lookup yields CDR1 SGHTA and CDR2 FQGNSA. The CDR3 has 13 residues. CDR3 in DNA: TGTGCCAGCCGCCTGGGACAGACCTACGAGCAGTACTTC. Its translation: CASRLGQTYEQYF.

Details on this clone: This likely reflects a read error, since a far larger clone is one base away. Since no conserved phenylalanine or tryptophan closes the CDR3, a read error is the likely cause. V gene TRBV5-1 combines with J gene TRBJ1-4; D gene ambiguous. In germline, CDR1 is SGHRS, CDR2 YFSETQ. V was shortened by 1 base and J by 3 bases, with 16 bases between the two germline ends. CDR3 length: 17 residues. CDR3 sequence (DNA): TGCGCCAGCAGCTTGACGGGCCAGGTCTCAGCTAATGAAAAACTGTTTTGT. Translation: CASSLTGQVSANEKLFC.

The chain couples TRBV6-4 to TRBJ2-1, with D perhaps TRBD2 (5 bases). CDR1 MRHNA and CDR2 SNTAGT come from the germline V gene. Trimming left V 5 bases short and J 6 bases short, with 14 bases between. The CDR3 contains 14 residues. The CDR3 protein is CASSNGEGSNEQFF. Written as DNA, the CDR3 is TGTGCCAGCAGTAACGGGGAAGGTTCCAATGAGCAGTTCTTC.